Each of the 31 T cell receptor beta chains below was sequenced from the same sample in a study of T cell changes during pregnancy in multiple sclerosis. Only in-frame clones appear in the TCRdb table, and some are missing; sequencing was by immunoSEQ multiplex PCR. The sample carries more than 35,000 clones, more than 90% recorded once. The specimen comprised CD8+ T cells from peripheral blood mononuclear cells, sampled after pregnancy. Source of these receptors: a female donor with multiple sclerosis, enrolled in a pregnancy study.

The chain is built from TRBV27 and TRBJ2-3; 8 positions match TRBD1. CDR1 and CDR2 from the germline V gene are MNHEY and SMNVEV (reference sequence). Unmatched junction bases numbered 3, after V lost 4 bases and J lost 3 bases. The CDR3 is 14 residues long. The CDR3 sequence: CASSWTGSTDTQYF. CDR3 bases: TGTGCCAGCAGTTGGACAGGGTCGACAGATACGCAGTATTTT.

The CDR3, as DNA: TGTGCCTGGAGTGTACCTAGCGGGAGGCCCAGCTCCTACAATGAGCAGTTCTTC. Protein product: CAWSVPSGRPSSYNEQFF. This chain joins TRBV30 and TRBJ2-1, with TRBD2 identical over 11 bases. Germline CDR1 reads GTSNPN; CDR2 reads SVGIG (reference sequence). The CDR3 spans 18 residues. V shed 0 bases, J shed 0 bases, and the junction held 7 bases outside the gene matches. The full variable domain, in which reference TRBV30 and TRBJ2-1 provide the parts outside the CDR3, is SQTIHQWPATLVQPVGSPLSLECTVEGTSNPNLYWYRQAAGRGLQLLFYSVGIGQISSEVPQNLSASRPQDRQFILSSKKLLLSDSGFYLCAWSVPSGRPSSYNEQFFGPGTRLTVL.

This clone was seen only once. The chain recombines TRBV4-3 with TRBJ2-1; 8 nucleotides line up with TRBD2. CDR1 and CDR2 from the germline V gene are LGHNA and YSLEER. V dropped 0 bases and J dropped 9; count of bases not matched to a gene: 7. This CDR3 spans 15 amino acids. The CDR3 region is CASSQDPGGAGEQFF. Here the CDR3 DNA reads TGCGCCAGCAGCCAAGATCCCGGGGGGGCCGGTGAGCAGTTCTTC.

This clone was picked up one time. In DNA, the CDR3 is TGTGCCAGCAGCTTCTCTAGCGGGGGGGCCAACGACTACGAGCAGTACTTC. It is translated as CASSFSSGGANDYEQYF. This chain joins TRBV7-9 and TRBJ2-7; TRBD2 agrees at 12 bases. Germline V gene lookup returns CDR1 SEHNR and CDR2 FQNEAQ (reference sequence). Trimming at V came to 3 bases and at J to 3 bases, leaving 9 bases not matched to a gene. The CDR3 sequence is 17 residues long.

The CDR3 loop is CASSDYGGGANVLTF. For the CDR3, the DNA is TGTGCCAGCAGTGATTACGGGGGTGGGGCCAACGTCCTGACTTTC. This sequence joins TRBV6-1 and TRBJ2-6; TRBD2 might be the D (6 bases). The germline V and J ends were trimmed by 3 bases and 3 bases, with 9 bases remaining between them. The CDR3 contains 15 residues. Germline values: CDR1 MNHNS, CDR2 SASEGT.

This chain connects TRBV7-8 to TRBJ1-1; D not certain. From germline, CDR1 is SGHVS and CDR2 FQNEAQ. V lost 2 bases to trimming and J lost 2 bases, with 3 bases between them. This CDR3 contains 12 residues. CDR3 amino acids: CASSLLNTEAFF. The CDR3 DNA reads TGTGCCAGCAGCTTACTAAACACTGAAGCTTTCTTT.

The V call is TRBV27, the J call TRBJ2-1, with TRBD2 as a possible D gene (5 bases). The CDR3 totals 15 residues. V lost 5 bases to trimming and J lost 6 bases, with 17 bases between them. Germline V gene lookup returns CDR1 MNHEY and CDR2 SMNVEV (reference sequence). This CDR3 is CASSDGGPSRNEQFF. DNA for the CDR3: TGTGCCAGCAGTGATGGAGGTCCTTCCCGCAATGAGCAGTTCTTC.

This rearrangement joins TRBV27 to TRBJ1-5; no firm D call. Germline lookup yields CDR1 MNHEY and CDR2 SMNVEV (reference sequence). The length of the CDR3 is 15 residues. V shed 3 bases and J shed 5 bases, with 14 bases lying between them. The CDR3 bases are TGTGCCAGCAGTTTTTCAGGAGGGTTGGATCAGCCCCAGCATTTT. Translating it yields CASSFSGGLDQPQHF.

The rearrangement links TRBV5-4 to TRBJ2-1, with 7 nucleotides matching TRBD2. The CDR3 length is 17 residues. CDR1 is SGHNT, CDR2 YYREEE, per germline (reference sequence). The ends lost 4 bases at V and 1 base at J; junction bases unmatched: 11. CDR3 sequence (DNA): TGTGCCAGCAGCGCGCTGGAGCGGGGTTATTCCTACAATGAGCAGTTCTTC. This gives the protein CASSALERGYSYNEQFF.

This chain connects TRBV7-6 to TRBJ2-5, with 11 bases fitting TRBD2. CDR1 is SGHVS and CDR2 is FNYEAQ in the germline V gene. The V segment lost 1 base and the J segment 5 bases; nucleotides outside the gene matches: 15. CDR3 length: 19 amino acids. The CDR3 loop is CASSLVVLAGGVGKETQYF. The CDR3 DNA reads TGTGCCAGCAGCTTAGTGGTGTTAGCGGGAGGGGTTGGTAAGGAGACCCAGTACTTC.

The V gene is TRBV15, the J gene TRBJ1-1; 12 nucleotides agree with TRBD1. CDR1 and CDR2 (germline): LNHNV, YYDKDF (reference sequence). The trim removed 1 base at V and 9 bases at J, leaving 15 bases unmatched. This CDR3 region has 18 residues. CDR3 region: CATSRAGTGGGEGSKAFF. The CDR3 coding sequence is TGTGCCACCAGCAGAGCCGGGACAGGGGGCGGAGAGGGTTCGAAAGCTTTCTTT.

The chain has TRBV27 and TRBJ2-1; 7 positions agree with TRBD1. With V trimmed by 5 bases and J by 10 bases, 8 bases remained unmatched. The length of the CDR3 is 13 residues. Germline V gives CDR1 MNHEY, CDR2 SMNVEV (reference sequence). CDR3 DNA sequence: TGTGCCAGCAGTACAGGGGCCCCCGGGGAGCAGTTCTTC. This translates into CASSTGAPGEQFF.

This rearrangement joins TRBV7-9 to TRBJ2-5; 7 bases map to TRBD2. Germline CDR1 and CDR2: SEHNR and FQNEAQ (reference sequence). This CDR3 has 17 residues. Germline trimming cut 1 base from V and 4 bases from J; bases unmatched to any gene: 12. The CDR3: CASSLVGGESFGETQYF. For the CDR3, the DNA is TGTGCCAGCAGCTTAGTGGGGGGGGAGTCGTTTGGAGAGACCCAGTACTTC.

The DNA for the CDR3 is TGTGCCAGCAGGCTCGTAGGACAGGGGGCGAAAGGCTACACCTTC. Amino acid sequence: CASRLVGQGAKGYTF. The chain combines TRBV28 with TRBJ1-2; TRBD1 matches at 11 bases. Germline V gene data show CDR1 as MDHEN and CDR2 as SYDVKM. The CDR3 runs 15 residues. J was trimmed by 8 bases and V by 6 bases; bases with no gene match: 11.

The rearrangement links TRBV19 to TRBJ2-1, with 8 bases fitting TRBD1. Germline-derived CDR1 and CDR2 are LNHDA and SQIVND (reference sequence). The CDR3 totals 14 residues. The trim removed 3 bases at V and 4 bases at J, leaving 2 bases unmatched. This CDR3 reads CASSIRQGYNEQFF. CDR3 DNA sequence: TGTGCCAGTAGTATTAGACAGGGGTACAATGAGCAGTTCTTC.

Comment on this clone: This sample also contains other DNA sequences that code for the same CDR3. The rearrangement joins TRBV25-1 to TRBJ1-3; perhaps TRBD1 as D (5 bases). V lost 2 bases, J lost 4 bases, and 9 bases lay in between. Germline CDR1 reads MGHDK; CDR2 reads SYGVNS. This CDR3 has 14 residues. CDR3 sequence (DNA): TGTGCCAGCAGTGAACAGGGCTCCGGAAACACCATATATTTT. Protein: CASSEQGSGNTIYF.

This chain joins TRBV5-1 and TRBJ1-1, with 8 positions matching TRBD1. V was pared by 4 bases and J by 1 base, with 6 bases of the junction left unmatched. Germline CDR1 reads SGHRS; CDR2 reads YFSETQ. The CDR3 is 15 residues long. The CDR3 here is CASSIGQGQNTEAFF. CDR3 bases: TGCGCCAGCAGCATCGGACAGGGCCAGAACACTGAAGCTTTCTTT. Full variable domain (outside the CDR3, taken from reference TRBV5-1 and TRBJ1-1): KAGVTQTPRYLIKTRGQQVTLSCSPISGHRSVSWYQQTPGQGLQFLFEYFSETQRNKGNFPGRFSGRQFSNSRSEMNVSTLELGDSALYLCASSIGQGQNTEAFFGQGTRLTVV.

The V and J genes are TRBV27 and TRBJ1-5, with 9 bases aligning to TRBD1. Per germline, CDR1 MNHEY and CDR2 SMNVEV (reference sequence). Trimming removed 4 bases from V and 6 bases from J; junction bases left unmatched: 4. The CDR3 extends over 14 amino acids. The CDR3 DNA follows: TGTGCCAGCAGTTGGGACAGGGAGAGTCAGCCCCAGCATTTT. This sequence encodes CASSWDRESQPQHF.

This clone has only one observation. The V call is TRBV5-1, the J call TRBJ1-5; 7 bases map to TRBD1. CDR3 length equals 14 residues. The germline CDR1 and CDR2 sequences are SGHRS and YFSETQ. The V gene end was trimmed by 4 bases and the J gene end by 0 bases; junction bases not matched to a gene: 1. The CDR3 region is CASSRDSSNQPQHF. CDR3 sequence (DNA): TGCGCCAGCAGCCGGGACAGTAGCAATCAGCCCCAGCATTTT.

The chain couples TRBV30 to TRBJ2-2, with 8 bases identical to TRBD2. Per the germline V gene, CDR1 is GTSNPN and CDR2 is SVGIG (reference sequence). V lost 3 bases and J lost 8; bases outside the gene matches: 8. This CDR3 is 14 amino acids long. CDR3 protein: CAWRSSGMGGELFF. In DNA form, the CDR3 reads TGTGCCTGGAGAAGTAGCGGGATGGGTGGGGAGCTGTTTTTT.

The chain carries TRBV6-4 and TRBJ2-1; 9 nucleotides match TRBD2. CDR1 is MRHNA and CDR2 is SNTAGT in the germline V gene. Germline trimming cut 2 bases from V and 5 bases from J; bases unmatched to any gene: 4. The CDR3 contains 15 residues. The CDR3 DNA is TGTGCCAGCAGTGACCCGGGACTAGCTAACAATGAGCAGTTCTTC. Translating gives CASSDPGLANNEQFF.

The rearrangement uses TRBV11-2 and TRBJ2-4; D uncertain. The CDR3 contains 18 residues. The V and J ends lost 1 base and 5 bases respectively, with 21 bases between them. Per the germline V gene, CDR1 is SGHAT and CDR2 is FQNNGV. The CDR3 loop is CASSLGTAPLRSQNIQYF. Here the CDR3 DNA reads TGTGCCAGCAGCTTAGGTACGGCCCCGCTACGGAGTCAAAACATTCAGTACTTC.

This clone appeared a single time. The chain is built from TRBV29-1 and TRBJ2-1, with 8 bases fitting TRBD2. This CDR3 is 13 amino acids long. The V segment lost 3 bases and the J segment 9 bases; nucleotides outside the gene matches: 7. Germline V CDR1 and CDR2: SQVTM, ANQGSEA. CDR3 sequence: CSVDGRAGGEQFF. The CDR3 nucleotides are TGCAGCGTTGACGGGAGGGCCGGGGGTGAGCAGTTCTTC.

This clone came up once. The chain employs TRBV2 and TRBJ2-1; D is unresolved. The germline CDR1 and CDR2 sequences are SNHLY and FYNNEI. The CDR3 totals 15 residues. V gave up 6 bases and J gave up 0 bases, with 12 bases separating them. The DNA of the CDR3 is TGTGCCAGCAGAAAAGACACCAGCTCCTACAATGAGCAGTTCTTC. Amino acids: CASRKDTSSYNEQFF.

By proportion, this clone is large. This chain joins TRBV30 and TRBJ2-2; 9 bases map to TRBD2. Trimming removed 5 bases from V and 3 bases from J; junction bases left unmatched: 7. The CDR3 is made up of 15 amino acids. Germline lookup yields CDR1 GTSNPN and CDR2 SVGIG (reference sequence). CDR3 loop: CAWGAGGVDTGELFF. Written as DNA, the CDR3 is TGTGCCTGGGGAGCGGGGGGCGTGGACACCGGGGAGCTGTTTTTT.

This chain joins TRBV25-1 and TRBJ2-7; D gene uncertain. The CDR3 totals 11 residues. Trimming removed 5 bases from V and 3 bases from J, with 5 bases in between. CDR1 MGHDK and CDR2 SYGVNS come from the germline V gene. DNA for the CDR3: TGTGCCAGCAGTTTCAGCTACGAGCAGTACTTC. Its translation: CASSFSYEQYF.

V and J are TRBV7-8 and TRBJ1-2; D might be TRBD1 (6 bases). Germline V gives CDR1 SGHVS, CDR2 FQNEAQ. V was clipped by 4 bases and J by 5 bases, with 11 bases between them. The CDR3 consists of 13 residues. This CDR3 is CASSSLQGYGYTF. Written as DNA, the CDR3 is TGTGCCAGCAGCTCCCTACAGGGATATGGCTACACCTTC.

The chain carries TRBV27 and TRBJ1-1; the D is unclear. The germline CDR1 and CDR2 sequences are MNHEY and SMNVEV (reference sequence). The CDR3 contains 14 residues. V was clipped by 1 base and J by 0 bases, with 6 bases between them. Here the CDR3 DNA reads TGTGCCAGCAGTTTATGGAGCCTGAACACTGAAGCTTTCTTT. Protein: CASSLWSLNTEAFF.

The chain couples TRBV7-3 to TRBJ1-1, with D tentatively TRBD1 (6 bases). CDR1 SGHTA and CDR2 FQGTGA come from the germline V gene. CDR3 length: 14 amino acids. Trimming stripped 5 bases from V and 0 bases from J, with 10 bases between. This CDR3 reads CASSLHRVNTEAFF. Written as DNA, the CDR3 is TGTGCCAGCAGCCTCCACAGGGTGAACACTGAAGCTTTCTTT.

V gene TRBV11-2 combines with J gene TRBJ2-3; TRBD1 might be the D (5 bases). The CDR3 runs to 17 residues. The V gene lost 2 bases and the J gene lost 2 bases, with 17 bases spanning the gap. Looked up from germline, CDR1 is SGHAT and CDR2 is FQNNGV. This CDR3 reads CASSLLDNPRLTDTQYF. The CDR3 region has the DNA TGTGCCAGCAGCTTATTGGACAACCCAAGGCTCACAGATACGCAGTATTTT.

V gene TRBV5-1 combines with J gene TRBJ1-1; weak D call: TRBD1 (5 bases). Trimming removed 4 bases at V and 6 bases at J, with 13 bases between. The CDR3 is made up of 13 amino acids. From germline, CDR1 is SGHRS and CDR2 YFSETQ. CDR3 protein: CASSTAGWAEAFF. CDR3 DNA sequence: TGCGCCAGCAGCACAGCAGGGTGGGCTGAAGCTTTCTTT.